The 32 T cell receptor beta chains reported below all come from one sample, sequenced in a study of cytomegalovirus exposure and HLA in healthy donors. 60 Vbeta and 13 Jbeta primers were used in PCR. Repertoires were generated with immunoSEQ multiplex PCR, while TCRdb's copy carries only in-frame clones and drops some. The data contain under 300,000 clones, 80% to 90% of them singletons. Sequenced material: PBMCs. These receptors all stem from a woman aged 40 to 49 in good health and CMV-seropositive.

This chain joins TRBV5-4 and TRBJ2-5; 7 nucleotides align to TRBD2. The CDR3 is 15 residues long. The V and J ends lost 0 bases and 4 bases, in that order; junction bases with no gene match: 6. The V gene's germline CDR1 is SGHNT and CDR2 YYREEE (reference sequence). The CDR3 is CASSLGTRGIETQYF. The CDR3 DNA follows: TGTGCCAGCAGCTTGGGGACTAGAGGCATAGAGACCCAGTACTTC.

The chain links TRBV11-2 to TRBJ2-7; D is uncertain. The CDR3 totals 17 residues. Germline values: CDR1 SGHAT, CDR2 FQNNGV. V was trimmed by 0 bases and J by 0 bases, leaving 15 bases between them. The chain's CDR3 is CASSLEMASTSSYEQYF. DNA for the CDR3: TGTGCCAGCAGCTTAGAAATGGCTTCCACCAGCTCCTACGAGCAGTACTTC.

V is TRBV7-2 and J is TRBJ1-4, with 9 nucleotides matching TRBD1. The V gene end was trimmed by 5 bases and the J gene end by 6 bases; junction bases not matched to a gene: 4. CDR1 is SGHTA, CDR2 FQGNSA, per germline. The CDR3 spans 14 residues. The CDR3 DNA sequence: TGTGCCAGCAGCCTACAGGGGGCTCATGAAAAACTGTTTTTT. Its translation: CASSLQGAHEKLFF.

This chain uses TRBV29-1 with TRBJ2-2; TRBD1 agrees at 7 bases. Germline V gives CDR1 SQVTM, CDR2 ANQGSEA. J was trimmed by 5 bases and V by 7 bases; bases with no gene match: 10. The CDR3 is made up of 14 amino acids. In DNA form, the CDR3 reads TGCAGCGGGCAACAGGGGCGAGATACCGGGGAGCTGTTTTTT. This translates into CSGQQGRDTGELFF.

The CDR3 sequence: CASSKEGLRGGRAKEETQYF. CDR3 DNA: TGTGCCAGCAGCAAAGAAGGACTTCGAGGGGGCCGGGCGAAAGAAGAGACCCAGTACTTC. The J gene is TRBJ2-5, the V gene TRBV21-1; the table assigns TRBD1, which was not confirmed against the DNA. TRBV21-1 is described as a pseudogene. The CDR3 covers 20 residues.

The chain is built from TRBV6-4 and TRBJ2-1, with a possible D match to TRBD2 (6 bases). V was pared by 5 bases and J by 6 bases, with 14 bases between. Germline CDR1 reads MRHNA; CDR2 reads SNTAGT. The CDR3 runs 14 residues. The chain's CDR3 is CASSPGTGGNEQFF. As DNA, the CDR3 is TGTGCCAGCAGTCCCGGGACTGGGGGCAATGAGCAGTTCTTC.

V is TRBV5-8 and J is TRBJ2-7; 12 bases fit TRBD1. The trim removed 4 bases at V and 13 bases at J, leaving 3 bases unmatched. This CDR3 comprises 11 residues. From germline, CDR1 is SGHTS and CDR2 YDEGEE. In nucleotides, the CDR3 is TGTGCCAGCAGCGTCGGGACAGGGGGCTACTTC. Protein sequence: CASSVGTGGYF.

Concerning this clone: Its ends do not fully match the called genes, so a read error is possible. The chain couples TRBV7-7 to TRBJ2-3, with 11 bases fitting TRBD2. This CDR3 has 14 amino acids. The germline V gene encodes CDR1 SSHAT and CDR2 FNYEAQ (reference sequence). The DNA for the CDR3 is TGTGCTAGCAGCCAAACTAGCGGGAGTGATACGCAGTATTTT. This sequence encodes CASSQTSGSDTQYF.

The chain links TRBV7-2 to TRBJ2-7, with D uncertain. Germline V lookup: CDR1 SGHTA, CDR2 FQGNSA. The V gene lost 3 bases and the J gene lost 2 bases, with 11 bases spanning the gap. The CDR3 has 14 amino acids. The CDR3 DNA sequence: TGTGCCAGCAGCTTCGCCCCTGGGCCCTACGAGCAGTACTTC. It encodes CASSFAPGPYEQYF.

This clone was seen more than once but under ten times. This chain uses TRBV7-6 with TRBJ2-7; D is possibly TRBD1 (5 bases). The CDR3 has 13 residues. Germline V gene data show CDR1 as SGHVS and CDR2 as FNYEAQ. Trimming took off 5 bases at V and 2 bases at J, with 10 bases between the two ends. CDR3 bases: TGTGCCAGCAGCCCCCGACAGACCTACGAGCAGTACTTC. As protein: CASSPRQTYEQYF.

This clone was counted between two and nine times. The rearrangement links TRBV28 to TRBJ1-1; unclear D gene. This CDR3 is 13 amino acids long. Germline assignment: CDR1 MDHEN and CDR2 SYDVKM. Trimming took 6 bases from V and 1 from J, leaving 9 bases between them. The CDR3 DNA sequence: TGTGCCAGCAGGAACCCAGGGAACACTGAAGCTTTCTTT. As protein: CASRNPGNTEAFF.

The chain joins TRBV6-6 to TRBJ2-7, with 10 positions matching TRBD2. The CDR3 totals 16 residues. CDR1 and CDR2 (germline): MNHNY, SVGAGI (reference sequence). Unmatched junction bases numbered 6, after V lost 1 base and J lost 3 bases. CDR3 protein: CASSYFRSSGSYEQYF. The CDR3 coding sequence is TGTGCCAGCAGTTACTTTCGGTCTAGCGGGAGCTACGAGCAGTACTTC.

This clone showed up just a few times. The rearrangement joins TRBV28 to TRBJ2-6; 8 bases match TRBD2. The CDR3 is 14 amino acids. The V gene's germline CDR1 is MDHEN and CDR2 SYDVKM. J lost 2 bases, V lost 10 bases, and 4 bases had no gene match. The CDR3 region has the DNA TGTGCCATCCGGACTAGCACTGGGGCCAACGTCCTGACTTTC. This gives the protein CAIRTSTGANVLTF.

The V call is TRBV5-1, the J call TRBJ2-7; D is possibly TRBD2 (5 bases). The germline CDR1 and CDR2 sequences are SGHRS and YFSETQ. The CDR3 is 14 amino acids. V lost 0 bases and J lost 0, with 7 bases in between. For the CDR3, the DNA is TGCGCCAGCAGCTTGGAACTAGGCTCCTACGAGCAGTACTTC. This codes for CASSLELGSYEQYF.

In DNA form, the CDR3 reads TGTGCCAGTATACAGCTAGCGGGAGCGAACACCGGGGAGCTGTTTTTT. Its translation: CASIQLAGANTGELFF. The chain is built from TRBV19 and TRBJ2-2; 10 nucleotides line up with TRBD2. Germline-derived CDR1 and CDR2 are LNHDA and SQIVND (reference sequence). The V gene end was trimmed by 7 bases and the J gene end by 0 bases; junction bases not matched to a gene: 5. The CDR3 runs 16 residues.

There are a few counts of this clone. The chain couples TRBV4-3 to TRBJ2-5; 9 nucleotides agree with TRBD2. This CDR3 has 16 amino acids. Per the germline V gene, CDR1 is LGHNA and CDR2 is YSLEER. V shed 2 bases, J shed 5 bases, and the junction held 9 bases outside the gene matches. In DNA, the CDR3 is TGCGCCAGCAGCCAACTCTTAGCGGGAGTCCGGGAGACCCAGTACTTC. This translates into CASSQLLAGVRETQYF.

The J gene is TRBJ1-5, the V gene TRBV7-2; D uncertain. Germline CDR1 reads SGHTA; CDR2 reads FQGNSA. The ends were cut back, 5 bases at V and 0 bases at J, with 14 bases in the middle. The CDR3 has 16 residues. CDR3 sequence: CASSAAGGISNQPQHF. CDR3 DNA sequence: TGTGCCAGCAGCGCAGCAGGAGGGATTAGCAATCAGCCCCAGCATTTT.

This chain links TRBV6-5 with TRBJ2-5; maybe TRBD2 (6 bases). Deletions cut 3 bases from V and 1 base from J, with 9 bases between. The CDR3 spans 14 residues. Germline V lookup: CDR1 MNHEY, CDR2 SVGAGI. CDR3 region: CASSYAGTQETQYF. As DNA, the CDR3 is TGTGCCAGCAGTTATGCGGGGACCCAAGAGACCCAGTACTTC.

On this clone: Sequence at one end of the junction differs from germline and may be a read error. The rearrangement joins TRBV25-1 to TRBJ2-6; tentatively, D is TRBD1 (5 bases). This CDR3 is built from 16 residues. CDR1 is MGHDK and CDR2 is SYGVNS in the germline V gene. This chain's CDR3 is CASSQARSSGANGLTF. In nucleotides, the CDR3 is TGTGCCAGCAGTCAGGCGCGATCCTCTGGGGCCAACGGCCTGACTTTC.

This clone was seen a few times. The same CDR3 can be traced to other DNA sequences in this sample. V and J are TRBV19 and TRBJ2-7, with D uncertain. The germline V and J ends were trimmed by 6 bases and 0 bases, with 9 bases remaining between them. CDR3 length: 13 amino acids. The germline V gene has CDR1 LNHDA and CDR2 SQIVND (reference sequence). CDR3 DNA: TGTGCCAGTAGCCGTACAAGCTCCTACGAGCAGTACTTC. It codes for CASSRTSSYEQYF. The entire variable domain, with the rest obtained from reference TRBV19 and TRBJ2-7, is as follows: DGGITQSPKYLFRKEGQNVTLSCEQNLNHDAMYWYRQDPGQGLRLIYYSQIVNDFQKGDIAEGYSVSREKKESFPLTVTSAQKNPTAFYLCASSRTSSYEQYFGPGTRLTVT.

This rearrangement joins TRBV28 to TRBJ2-1; 10 bases fit TRBD1. The CDR3 is 14 residues long. V gave up 5 bases and J gave up 8 bases; unmatched junction bases: 6. The germline V gene has CDR1 MDHEN and CDR2 SYDVKM. As DNA, the CDR3 is TGTGCCAGCAGTGCGACAGGGGGCAAGGATGAGCAGTTCTTC. It yields the protein CASSATGGKDEQFF.

The V and J genes are TRBV6-1 and TRBJ2-1, with D possibly TRBD2 on 6 matching bases. CDR1 is MNHNS, CDR2 SASEGT, per germline. The CDR3 spans 16 residues. Trimming removed 1 base from V and 2 bases from J, with 12 bases in between. CDR3 residues: CASSEGRGGPYNEQFF. The DNA of the CDR3 is TGTGCCAGCAGTGAAGGACGGGGAGGTCCCTACAATGAGCAGTTCTTC.

This clone was counted only a few times. The rearrangement uses TRBV2 and TRBJ2-1; no clear D gene. Germline V lookup: CDR1 SNHLY, CDR2 FYNNEI. Trimming stripped 6 bases from V and 4 bases from J, with 22 bases between. The CDR3 totals 17 residues. CDR3 coding DNA: TGTGCCAGCAGCCGCGCGTACGAGGCACCCCGATACAATGAGCAGTTCTTC. Translated: CASSRAYEAPRYNEQFF.

A few counts support this clone. The chain has TRBV25-1 and TRBJ2-2; TRBD1 aligns across 9 bases. Germline V CDR1 and CDR2: MGHDK, SYGVNS. CDR3 length: 16 amino acids. V shed 7 bases and J 6 bases; nucleotides not matched to a gene: 12. The CDR3 region is CASTRGDRDWAGELFF. The CDR3 coding sequence is TGTGCCAGCACGAGGGGGGACAGGGATTGGGCCGGGGAGCTGTTTTTT.

This rearrangement joins TRBV11-2 to TRBJ1-2; TRBD1 agrees at 11 bases. Germline loops: CDR1 SGHAT, CDR2 FQNNGV. J gave up 3 bases and V 5 bases, and 5 bases lay outside the gene matches. This CDR3 is built from 15 residues. The CDR3 bases are TGTGCCAGCAGCGGACAGGGGGCCTTGGACTATGGCTACACCTTC. This codes for CASSGQGALDYGYTF. The variable domain in full, completed from reference TRBV11-2 and TRBJ1-2, reads EAGVAQSPRYKIIEKRQSVAFWCNPISGHATLYWYQQILGQGPKLLIQFQNNGVVDDSQLPKDRFSAERLKGVDSTLKIQPAKLEDSAVYLCASSGQGALDYGYTFGSGTRLTVV.

The CDR3: CASSYGEGSYNEQFF. CDR3 bases: TGTGCCAGCAGTTACGGGGAGGGTTCCTACAATGAGCAGTTCTTC. V and J are TRBV6-6 and TRBJ2-1; 7 nucleotides align to TRBD2. The V gene end was trimmed by 2 bases and the J gene end by 1 base; junction bases not matched to a gene: 2. Germline V lookup: CDR1 MNHNY, CDR2 SVGAGI (reference sequence). The CDR3 consists of 15 residues.

This chain links TRBV5-1 with TRBJ2-1, with 7 positions matching TRBD1. The CDR3 length is 18 residues. The germline gives CDR1 SGHRS, CDR2 YFSETQ. Germline trimming cut 2 bases from V and 3 bases from J; bases unmatched to any gene: 14. CDR3 bases: TGCGCCAGCAGCTTATCCGGGACAGAACCGGCTGGCTACAATGAGCAGTTCTTC. This codes for CASSLSGTEPAGYNEQFF.

The V gene is TRBV15, the J gene TRBJ2-5; TRBD2 might be the D (5 bases). TRBJ2-7 explains the end of the DNA better; the J call may be wrong. Germline V CDR1 and CDR2: LNHNV, YYDKDF (reference sequence). The CDR3 spans 16 residues. For the CDR3, the DNA is TGTGCCACCAGCAGAGCCGGACTCGGACCTTCCTACGAGCAGTACTTC. Translating it yields CATSRAGLGPSYEQYF.

The chain recombines TRBV9 with TRBJ1-5; 11 nucleotides match TRBD1. This CDR3 has 14 amino acids. CDR1 is SGDLS, CDR2 YYNGEE, per germline. Trimming took 4 bases from V and 7 from J; bases not matched to a gene: 4. CDR3 coding DNA: TGTGCCAGCAGCTCCGGGACAGGGGGGCAGCCCCAGCATTTT. It specifies CASSSGTGGQPQHF.

There are a few counts of this clone. The DNA for the CDR3 is TGCGCCAGCAGCCAAGCGTACCGAGTATCCACAGATACGCAGTATTTT. This sequence encodes CASSQAYRVSTDTQYF. This chain joins TRBV4-3 and TRBJ2-3; D is uncertain. The V gene lost 1 base and the J gene lost 2 bases, with 13 bases spanning the gap. Germline V gives CDR1 LGHNA, CDR2 YSLEER. The CDR3 is made up of 16 amino acids.

The chain carries TRBV6-1 and TRBJ2-2, with 9 bases lining up with TRBD1. The CDR3 is made up of 15 amino acids. V trimming: 4 bases; J trimming: 7 bases; junction bases outside the gene matches: 7. CDR1 MNHNS and CDR2 SASEGT come from the germline V gene. CDR3 sequence reads: CASSAGTGYGGELFF. DNA for the CDR3: TGTGCCAGCAGTGCCGGGACAGGGTATGGCGGGGAGCTGTTTTTT.

The chain carries TRBV27 and TRBJ2-7; D is undetermined. Germline CDR1 is MNHEY and CDR2 is SMNVEV (reference sequence). Between the trimmed V and J ends, which lost 3 bases and 0 bases, there was a span of 6 bases. The CDR3 runs 13 residues. The CDR3 spells CASSLAASYEQYF. The CDR3 region has the DNA TGTGCCAGCAGTTTGGCGGCCTCCTACGAGCAGTACTTC.